The 4 T cell receptor beta chains listed next were all sequenced from one sample in a study of cytomegalovirus exposure and HLA in healthy donors. Produced via immunoSEQ multiplex PCR; TCRdb's table is partial and in-frame only. This table holds over 200,000 clones, roughly 88% found once. Material for sequencing was PBMCs. Receptors originate from a woman aged 18-29 years in good health and CMV-seronegative.

The chain carries TRBV4-3 and TRBJ2-1, with no clear D. The CDR3 spans 17 residues. CDR1 is LGHNA and CDR2 is YSLEER in the germline V gene. Deletions cut 4 bases from V and 0 bases from J, with 16 bases between. CDR3 sequence: CASSLSVSASSYNEQFF. CDR3 DNA: TGCGCCAGCAGCCTGTCGGTATCGGCTAGCTCCTACAATGAGCAGTTCTTC.

This clone has just one count. The chain couples TRBV27 to TRBJ1-1; 7 nucleotides match TRBD1. With 8 bases clipped from V and 8 bases from J, the junction kept 8 bases outside the gene matches. The CDR3 covers 12 residues. Germline CDR1 and CDR2: MNHEY and SMNVEV (reference sequence). The CDR3 coding sequence is TGTGCCAGCGGGGCATTAGGGGGCGAAGCTTTCTTT. This codes for CASGALGGEAFF.

The chain links TRBV19 to TRBJ2-3, with D perhaps TRBD2 (6 bases). Trimming shortened V by 1 base and J by 4 bases, and 9 bases separated the two germline ends. The CDR3 covers 14 residues. Per germline, CDR1 LNHDA and CDR2 SQIVND (reference sequence). CDR3 loop: CASSIAGEADTQYF. CDR3 bases: TGTGCCAGTAGTATAGCGGGAGAGGCAGATACGCAGTATTTT.

The chain uses TRBV19 and TRBJ2-5; tentative D call: TRBD1 (6 bases). The germline V gene has CDR1 LNHDA and CDR2 SQIVND (reference sequence). CDR3 length: 13 residues. The V gene lost 4 bases and the J gene lost 4 bases, with 10 bases spanning the gap. The CDR3 loop reads CASSRGTRETQYF. The CDR3 coding sequence is TGTGCCAGTAGTAGAGGGACACGAGAGACCCAGTACTTC.